The 27 T cell receptor beta chains below were found in one sample sequenced in a study of regulatory T cells in long-lasting Graves disease. The time point: newly diagnosed GD, antithyroid drugs for less than 3 months. TCR sequences were obtained from RNA taken from PBMCs. The TCR beta library used iRepertoire HTBI primers with Arm-PCR amplification of CDR3. TCRdb redid the calling of the multiplex PCR reads with MiXCR, one entry per CDR3 protein. The table includes hundreds of thousands of distinct CDR3 sequences, approximately 15% detected once. The same data also went into a second study, on T cells in Graves' hyperthyroidism and ophthalmopathy.

The material sequenced was peripheral blood mononuclear cells (PBMCs), taken at new diagnosis, from a patient treated with antithyroid drugs. All receptors come from a man aged 40-49 years with Graves disease.

About this clonotype itself: A much bigger clone sits one base away, suggesting this may be a read error. The chain employs TRBV28 and TRBJ2-7; 7 positions agree with TRBD1. Germline-derived CDR1 and CDR2 are MDHEN and SYDVKM. The CDR3 sequence is 15 residues long. Trimming cost V 1 base and J 7 bases; bases outside gene matches: 10. The CDR3 region is CASSLLGQRTREQYF. DNA of the CDR3: TGTGCCAGCAGTTTATTGGGACAGAGAACACGGGAGCAGTACTTC.

This clonotype was recorded many times. The genes are TRBV28 and TRBJ1-5; maybe TRBD1 (6 bases). Trimming shortened V by 6 bases and J by 7 bases, and 10 bases separated the two germline ends. Germline assignment: CDR1 MDHEN and CDR2 SYDVKM. This CDR3 has 12 residues. CDR3: CASRRGDQPQHF. For the CDR3, the DNA is TGTGCCAGCAGAAGGGGGGACCAGCCCCAGCATTTT.

There are many counts of this clonotype. The rearrangement uses TRBV28 and TRBJ2-1, with unresolved D. Looked up from germline, CDR1 is MDHEN and CDR2 is SYDVKM. V shed 1 base and J shed 6 bases, with 7 bases lying between them. The CDR3 runs to 13 residues. The CDR3 loop reads CASSLFVRNEQFF. CDR3 coding DNA: TGTGCCAGCAGTTTATTTGTCCGCAATGAGCAGTTCTTC.

This clonotype was found many times. The chain recombines TRBV24-1 with TRBJ1-1, with D tentatively TRBD1 (5 bases). The germline V gene has CDR1 KGHDR and CDR2 SFDVKD. This CDR3 has 13 amino acids. Trimming stripped 1 base from V and 6 bases from J, with 8 bases between. This chain's CDR3 is CATSDFGGAEAFF. The CDR3 bases are TGTGCCACCAGTGATTTTGGGGGAGCTGAAGCTTTCTTT.

This clonotype showed up many times. This chain links TRBV4-1 with TRBJ1-1, with 7 bases lining up with TRBD1. The V gene's germline CDR1 is MGHRA and CDR2 YSYEKL. CDR3 size: 13 residues. The junction had 4 bases not matched to a gene; V was cut back by 1 base and J by 8 bases. CDR3 region: CASSQVKDREAFF. The CDR3 region has the DNA TGCGCCAGCAGCCAAGTTAAGGACAGGGAAGCTTTCTTT.

The chain joins TRBV5-1 to TRBJ1-2, with 9 nucleotides matching TRBD1. CDR3 length equals 16 residues. Germline lookup yields CDR1 SGHRS and CDR2 YFSETQ. Trimming took 1 base from V and 0 from J; bases not matched to a gene: 4. The CDR3 reads CASSLFGTGTNYGYTF. The CDR3 region has the DNA TGCGCCAGCAGCTTGTTTGGGACAGGGACTAACTATGGCTACACCTTC.

This clonotype occurred many times. This sequence joins TRBV11-3 and TRBJ2-3; D is ambiguous. The CDR3 covers 14 residues. Trimming removed 2 bases at V and 1 base at J, with 7 bases between. Germline assignment: CDR1 SGHNT and CDR2 YENEEA. CDR3 sequence (DNA): TGTGCCAGCAGCTTATTAGGACGCACAGATACGCAGTATTTT. As protein: CASSLLGRTDTQYF.

Ten or more counts support this clonotype. The CDR3 does not close with the conserved phenylalanine or tryptophan, likely indicating a read error. V is TRBV20-1 and J is TRBJ2-7; 10 bases are shared with TRBD1. The CDR3 length is 12 residues. V shed 5 bases, J shed 3 bases, and the junction held 1 base outside the gene matches. Germline-derived CDR1 and CDR2 are DFQATT and SNEGSKA (reference sequence). CDR3 residues: CSADRGRYEQYI. CDR3 DNA: TGCAGTGCTGACAGGGGGCGCTACGAGCAGTACATC.

Points on this clonotype: A junction end diverges from the germline sequence, so it may reflect a read error. The chain has TRBV6-1 and TRBJ1-2, with 7 positions matching TRBD1. Per the germline V gene, CDR1 is MNHNS and CDR2 is SASEGT. The CDR3 is 15 residues long. The CDR3 loop is CASRSTGEANYSYTF. CDR3 nucleotides: TGTGCCAGCAGATCAACAGGGGAAGCTAACTATAGCTACACCTTC.

The V call is TRBV7-2, the J call TRBJ1-4; D ambiguous. The CDR3 is 13 amino acids. Looked up from germline, CDR1 is SGHTA and CDR2 is FQGNSA. The V gene lost 6 bases and the J gene lost 8 bases, with 13 bases spanning the gap. CDR3 residues: CASRGKAGEKLFF. In DNA, the CDR3 is TGTGCCAGCAGGGGGAAAGCGGGGGAAAAACTGTTTTTT.

The table lists this clonotype with many counts. This chain uses TRBV7-3 with TRBJ2-3, with TRBD1 as a possible D gene (5 bases). The germline V gene encodes CDR1 SGHTA and CDR2 FQGTGA. The CDR3 runs 14 residues. V lost 5 bases to trimming and J lost 2 bases, with 11 bases between them. The CDR3 sequence: CASSHDRFTDTQYF. For the CDR3, the DNA is TGTGCCAGCAGCCACGACAGATTCACAGATACGCAGTATTTT. Based on the CDR3 plus reference TRBV7-3 and TRBJ2-3, the full variable domain is GAGVSQTPSNKVTEKGKYVELRCDPISGHTALYWYRQSLGQGPEFLIYFQGTGAADDSGLPNDRFFAVRPEGSVSTLKIQRTERGDSAVYLCASSHDRFTDTQYFGPGTRLTVL.

The chain recombines TRBV6-2 or TRBV6-3 with TRBJ2-3; 7 nucleotides match TRBD1. CDR3 length equals 13 residues. Germline CDR1 reads MNHEY; CDR2 reads SVGEGT. V trimming: 6 bases; J trimming: 3 bases; junction bases outside the gene matches: 3. The CDR3 DNA follows: TGTGCCAGCAGATACAGGGGAACAGATACGCAGTATTTT. This sequence encodes CASRYRGTDTQYF.

The chain uses TRBV7-3 and TRBJ2-5, with D hard to call. The CDR3 runs 13 residues. The V gene's germline CDR1 is SGHTA and CDR2 FQGTGA. V was pared by 0 bases and J by 4 bases, with 6 bases between. Here the CDR3 DNA reads TGTGCCAGCAGCTTAACTATTTTAGAGACCCAGTACTTC. Translation: CASSLTILETQYF. The whole variable domain, filled in from reference TRBV7-3 and TRBJ2-5, reads GAGVSQTPSNKVTEKGKYVELRCDPISGHTALYWYRQSLGQGPEFLIYFQGTGAADDSGLPNDRFFAVRPEGSVSTLKIQRTERGDSAVYLCASSLTILETQYFGPGTRLLVL.

The rearrangement links TRBV3-1 to TRBJ1-4; D not resolved. Germline lookup yields CDR1 LGHDT and CDR2 YNNKEL (reference sequence). V was shortened by 1 base and J by 10 bases, with 13 bases between the two germline ends. The CDR3 consists of 14 residues. The CDR3 here is CASSQVPRIGKLFF. The CDR3 nucleotides read TGTGCCAGCAGCCAAGTGCCCAGGATCGGAAAACTGTTTTTT.

This clonotype showed up many times. The chain is built from TRBV5-1 and TRBJ2-3; D perhaps matches TRBD2 (5 bases). Trimming removed 0 bases at V and 0 bases at J, with 11 bases between. The CDR3 consists of 16 residues. Per germline, CDR1 SGHRS and CDR2 YFSETQ. The CDR3 region is CASSLGSGPSTDTQYF. In nucleotides, the CDR3 is TGCGCCAGCAGCTTGGGGAGCGGTCCCAGCACAGATACGCAGTATTTT.

Worth noting for this clonotype: This may be a read error: a much more frequent sequence differs by one nucleotide. The chain has TRBV20-1 and TRBJ2-7; TRBD2 agrees at 9 bases. The ends lost 1 base at V and 2 bases at J; junction bases unmatched: 12. This CDR3 spans 17 amino acids. CDR1 and CDR2 (germline): DFQATT, SNEGSKA (reference sequence). The CDR3 region has the DNA TGCAGTGCTAGAGGTACCTGGACTAGCGTCGTAACCTACGAGCAGTACTTC. Translated: CSARGTWTSVVTYEQYF.

Comments on this clonotype: This may be a read error, as it is one base from a much larger clone. The J gene is TRBJ2-1, the V gene TRBV28; 8 nucleotides agree with TRBD2. From germline, CDR1 is MDHEN and CDR2 SYDVKM. The CDR3 sequence is 16 residues long. As DNA, the CDR3 is TGTGCCAGCAGTTTAGGAGGGGCCGGGGGGGCACATGAGCAGCTCTTC. This sequence encodes CASSLGGAGGAHEQLF.

In regard to this clonotype: This may be a read error, as it is one base from a much larger clone. The chain is built from TRBV2 and TRBJ2-7, with 7 bases lining up with TRBD2. The CDR3 is 16 residues long. In germline, CDR1 is SNHLY, CDR2 FYNNEI. CDR3 in amino acids: CASSDVVRGSSHEQYF. The DNA of the CDR3 is TGTGCCAGCAGTGATGTTGTTCGCGGGAGCTCCCACGAGCAGTACTTC.

The chain links TRBV19 to TRBJ2-1; D is ambiguous. Trimming stripped 9 bases from V and 5 bases from J, with 11 bases between. This CDR3 spans 12 amino acids. The V gene's germline CDR1 is LNHDA and CDR2 SQIVND (reference sequence). CDR3 nucleotides: TGTGCCAGCCGCCAGGCACACAATGAGCAGTTCTTC. This translates into CASRQAHNEQFF.

The V gene is TRBV28, the J gene TRBJ2-7, with TRBD1 matching 7 bases. Germline CDR1 reads MDHEN; CDR2 reads SYDVKM. The ends lost 5 bases at V and 3 bases at J; junction bases unmatched: 4. This CDR3 contains 13 residues. CDR3 amino acids: CASSGTESYEQYF. The CDR3 DNA reads as TGTGCCAGCAGTGGGACAGAAAGCTACGAGCAGTACTTC. The variable domain in full, completed from reference TRBV28 and TRBJ2-7, reads DVKVTQSSRYLVKRTGEKVFLECVQDMDHENMFWYRQDPGLGLRLIYFSYDVKMKEKGDIPEGYSVSREKKERFSLILESASTNQTSMYLCASSGTESYEQYFGPGTRLTVT.

This clonotype was counted many times. The chain carries TRBV20-1 and TRBJ1-5; unclear D gene. The CDR3 is made up of 16 amino acids. With 3 bases removed from V and 0 bases from J, the gap between germline ends came to 15 bases. Germline loops: CDR1 DFQATT, CDR2 SNEGSKA (reference sequence). CDR3 protein: CSARGRAVYSNQPQHF. CDR3 coding DNA: TGCAGTGCTAGGGGTCGGGCAGTTTATAGCAATCAGCCCCAGCATTTT.

The chain combines TRBV19 with TRBJ1-5, with a tentative D call TRBD1 (6 bases). The V and J ends lost 3 bases and 7 bases respectively, with 16 bases between them. The CDR3 is made up of 15 amino acids. Germline V gene lookup returns CDR1 LNHDA and CDR2 SQIVND (reference sequence). CDR3 loop: CASSMGWGARQPQHF. As DNA, the CDR3 is TGTGCCAGTAGTATGGGTTGGGGGGCACGCCAGCCCCAGCATTTT.

Many counts were recorded for this clonotype. The chain couples TRBV3-1 to TRBJ1-1; perhaps TRBD1 as D (6 bases). The CDR3 covers 15 residues. The germline CDR1 and CDR2 sequences are LGHDT and YNNKEL (reference sequence). The V and J ends lost 4 bases and 4 bases respectively, with 16 bases between them. This CDR3 is CASSPWGIGGTEAFF. The CDR3, as DNA: TGTGCCAGCAGCCCTTGGGGTATAGGGGGCACTGAAGCTTTCTTT. The full variable domain, its missing parts supplied by reference TRBV3-1 and TRBJ1-1, is DTAVSQTPKYLVTQMGNDKSIKCEQNLGHDTMYWYKQDSKKFLKIMFSYNNKELIINETVPNRFSPKSPDKAHLNLHINSLELGDSAVYFCASSPWGIGGTEAFFGQGTRLTVV.

On this clonotype itself: One end of the junction does not line up with germline, which may come from a read error. J is TRBJ2-2 and V is TRBV7-6; a weak D match, TRBD2 (5 bases). CDR1 is SGHVS, CDR2 FNYEAQ, per germline. CDR3 length: 15 residues. The CDR3, as DNA: TGTGCCAGCAGCCCTCGCGGGCTGAACGCCGGGGAGCTGTTTTTT. Translation gives CASSPRGLNAGELFF.

This clonotype showed up many times. The chain links TRBV5-1 to TRBJ2-7; 12 nucleotides align to TRBD2. The V and J ends lost 5 bases and 5 bases, in that order; junction bases with no gene match: 2. Germline CDR1 SGHRS, CDR2 YFSETQ. The CDR3 covers 13 residues. DNA for the CDR3: TGCGCCAGCAGGACTAGCGGGGGTAACGAGCAGTACTTC. Translated: CASRTSGGNEQYF.

This clonotype showed up just a few times. CDR3 nucleotides: TGTGCCAGCAGCGTAGCTTCAGCTAACTATGGCTACACCTTC. Protein product: CASSVASANYGYTF. The chain recombines TRBV9 with TRBJ1-2; D unresolved. Looked up from germline, CDR1 is SGDLS and CDR2 is YYNGEE. This CDR3 comprises 14 residues. V gave up 0 bases and J gave up 0 bases, with 6 bases separating them.

In this sample, this clonotype turned up many times. J is TRBJ2-5 and V is TRBV11-2; D gene unclear. Germline V lookup: CDR1 SGHAT, CDR2 FQNNGV. The CDR3 is 11 amino acids. Trimming cost V 1 base and J 8 bases, with 5 bases left between them. For the CDR3, the DNA is TGTGCCAGCAGCTTAGTCCGTACCCAGTACTTC. It codes for CASSLVRTQYF.